This entry lists 14 T cell receptor beta chains sequenced from one sample in a study of early T cells in non-severe SARS-CoV-2 infection. TCRdb fed the 5' RACE reads into MiXCR, producing one record per CDR3 protein. The table includes 65,000 to 80,000 distinct CDR3 sequences, around 11% detected once. The sample was whole blood. These TCRs come from an adult who was a healthcare worker with PCR-confirmed SARS-CoV-2 infection or an uninfected control (not recorded which).

This clonotype was counted ten times or more. The J gene is TRBJ1-3, the V gene TRBV7-2, with D tentatively TRBD1 (5 bases). The CDR3 is 15 residues long. CDR1 and CDR2 (germline): SGHTA, FQGNSA. The V end was cut by 5 bases, the J end by 4 bases, with 15 bases between. The CDR3 DNA follows: TGTGCCAGCAGCCCTGCGGCAGGGCACGGAAACACCATATATTTT. Translating it yields CASSPAAGHGNTIYF.

Only a few counts were recorded for this clonotype. The gene calls are TRBV7-7 and TRBJ2-2; TRBD1 is a possible D gene (6 bases). Trimming shortened V by 7 bases and J by 4 bases, and 13 bases separated the two germline ends. CDR3 length equals 14 residues. Per the germline V gene, CDR1 is SSHAT and CDR2 is FNYEAQ (reference sequence). CDR3 sequence reads: CASTQNRATGELFF. The DNA of the CDR3 is TGTGCCAGCACCCAGAACAGGGCCACCGGGGAGCTGTTTTTT. The full variable domain, its missing parts supplied by reference TRBV7-7 and TRBJ2-2, is GAGVSQSPRYKVTKRGQDVTLRCDPISSHATLYWYQQALGQGPEFLTYFNYEAQPDKSGLPSDRFSAERPEGSISTLTIQRTEQRDSAMYRCASTQNRATGELFFGEGSRLTVL.

This clonotype was seen at least ten times. J is TRBJ1-1 and V is TRBV5-1; D may be TRBD1 (5 bases). V dropped 4 bases and J dropped 2 bases, with 21 bases sitting between them. Germline V CDR1 and CDR2: SGHRS, YFSETQ. This CDR3 spans 17 amino acids. CDR3 residues: CASSPSRVRTLNTEAFF. In nucleotides, the CDR3 is TGCGCCAGCAGCCCTTCGAGAGTTCGGACACTTAACACTGAAGCTTTCTTT.

This clonotype was seen many times. The chain couples TRBV28 to TRBJ2-1; tentative D call: TRBD1 (7 bases). CDR1 MDHEN and CDR2 SYDVKM come from the germline V gene. The CDR3 has 16 amino acids. V was clipped by 5 bases and J by 0 bases, with 14 bases between them. The CDR3 here is CASSPRRGHSYNEQFF. In DNA form, the CDR3 reads TGTGCCAGCAGTCCCAGGAGGGGGCACTCCTACAATGAGCAGTTCTTC.

The table lists this clonotype with a few counts. The chain has TRBV5-5 and TRBJ2-7, with a weak D call TRBD1 (6 bases). Germline CDR1 SGHKS, CDR2 YYEKEE (reference sequence). The V end was cut by 4 bases, the J end by 3 bases, with 11 bases between. The CDR3 loop spans 13 amino acids. CDR3 residues: CASSPRDIYEQYF. CDR3 DNA: TGTGCCAGCAGCCCGAGGGACATCTACGAGCAGTACTTC. The full variable domain, rest sourced from reference TRBV5-5 and TRBJ2-7, is DAGVTQSPTHLIKTRGQQVTLRCSPISGHKSVSWYQQVLGQGPQFIFQYYEKEERGRGNFPDRFSARQFPNYSSELNVNALLLGDSALYLCASSPRDIYEQYFGPGTRLTVT.

V gene TRBV9 combines with J gene TRBJ2-3; D gene ambiguous. V was trimmed by 6 bases and J by 2 bases, leaving 16 bases between them. Per the germline V gene, CDR1 is SGDLS and CDR2 is YYNGEE. This CDR3 region has 15 residues. CDR3 bases: TGTGCCAGCACCTTCACAGCGACCCTCACAGATACGCAGTATTTT. Translating gives CASTFTATLTDTQYF.

This clonotype turned up a few times. The chain couples TRBV6-5 to TRBJ2-1; TRBD1 aligns across 7 bases. CDR1 and CDR2 (germline): MNHEY, SVGAGI. The CDR3 length is 14 residues. J lost 7 bases, V lost 6 bases, and 9 bases had no gene match. The CDR3 nucleotides are TGTGCCAGCAGCCCCGGGGACAGCCGAAATGAGCAGTTCTTC. Translating gives CASSPGDSRNEQFF.

In this sample, this clonotype turned up many times. The V and J genes are TRBV5-4 and TRBJ2-3; D is unclear. In germline, CDR1 is SGHNT, CDR2 YYREEE (reference sequence). V was cut by 4 bases and J by 2 bases, with 8 bases left in between. This CDR3 has 13 residues. CDR3 region: CASSPGFTDTQYF. The CDR3 region has the DNA TGTGCCAGCAGCCCCGGGTTCACAGATACGCAGTATTTT.

This clonotype was detected ten times or more. The genes are TRBV2 and TRBJ2-1; a weak D match, TRBD2 (5 bases). V was cut by 9 bases and J by 6 bases, with 27 bases left in between. Per germline, CDR1 SNHLY and CDR2 FYNNEI. The CDR3 totals 17 residues. CDR3 coding DNA: TGTGCCAGGACCTCAAGAGGGTCTTCCGACAAGGGCAATGAGCAGTTCTTC. This sequence encodes CARTSRGSSDKGNEQFF.

A few counts support this clonotype. V gene TRBV20-1 combines with J gene TRBJ1-2, with a weak D call TRBD1 (5 bases). Germline V CDR1 and CDR2: DFQATT, SNEGSKA (reference sequence). The CDR3 has 12 residues. V shed 6 bases and J shed 4 bases, with 12 bases lying between them. The CDR3 reads CSAPTGGYGYTF. The CDR3 nucleotides are TGCAGTGCCCCGACGGGGGGCTATGGCTACACCTTC.

V is TRBV2 and J is TRBJ2-5; D not resolved. The CDR3 is made up of 11 amino acids. Germline values: CDR1 SNHLY, CDR2 FYNNEI. Trimming stripped 6 bases from V and 13 bases from J, with 15 bases between. The CDR3 nucleotides read TGTGCCAGCAGAAAAACCGATCAGAGGTACTTC. It is translated as CASRKTDQRYF. The full variable domain, in which reference TRBV2 and TRBJ2-5 provide the parts outside the CDR3, is EPEVTQTPSHQVTQMGQEVILRCVPISNHLYFYWYRQILGQKVEFLVSFYNNEISEKSEIFDDQFSVERPDGSNFTLKIRSTKLEDSAMYFCASRKTDQRYFGPGTRLLVL.

In its sample, this clonotype was seen many times. The J gene is TRBJ1-2, the V gene TRBV6-5; D possibly corresponds to TRBD1 (5 bases). Deletions cut 6 bases from V and 4 bases from J, with 18 bases between. CDR3 size: 15 residues. Germline lookup yields CDR1 MNHEY and CDR2 SVGAGI. The CDR3 loop reads CASSPRGGMVYGYTF. In DNA form, the CDR3 reads TGTGCCAGCAGCCCCCGGGGGGGGATGGTCTATGGCTACACCTTC.

This rearrangement joins TRBV12-3 or TRBV12-4 to TRBJ2-7, with D possibly matching TRBD1 (6 bases). V lost 4 bases, J lost 5 bases, and 6 bases lay in between. The CDR3 is made up of 11 amino acids. The CDR3 spells CASSYRDEQYF. The CDR3 region has the DNA TGTGCCAGCAGTTACAGGGACGAGCAGTACTTC.

This clonotype came up many times. The CDR3 loop is CASSLTGARRSTQYF. The CDR3 coding sequence is TGTGCCAGCAGTTTAACGGGGGCCCGCCGGAGTACGCAGTATTTT. The chain recombines TRBV12-3 or TRBV12-4 with TRBJ2-3, with D perhaps being TRBD1 or TRBD2 (6 bases each). Between the trimmed V and J ends, which lost 2 bases and 8 bases, there was a span of 17 bases. The CDR3 loop spans 15 amino acids.